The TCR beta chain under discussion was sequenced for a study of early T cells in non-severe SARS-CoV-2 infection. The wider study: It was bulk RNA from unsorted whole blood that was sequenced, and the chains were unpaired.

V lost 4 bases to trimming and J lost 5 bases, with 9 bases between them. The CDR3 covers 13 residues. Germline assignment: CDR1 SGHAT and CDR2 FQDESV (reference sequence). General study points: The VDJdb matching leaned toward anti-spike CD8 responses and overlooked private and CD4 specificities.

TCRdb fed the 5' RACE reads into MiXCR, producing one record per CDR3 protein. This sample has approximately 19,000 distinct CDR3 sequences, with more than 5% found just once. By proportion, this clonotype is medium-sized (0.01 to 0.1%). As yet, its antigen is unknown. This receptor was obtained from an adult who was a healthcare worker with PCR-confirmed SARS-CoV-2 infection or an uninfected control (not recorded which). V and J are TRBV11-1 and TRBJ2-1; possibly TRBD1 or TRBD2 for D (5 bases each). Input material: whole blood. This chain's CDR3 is CASSSGPNNEQFF. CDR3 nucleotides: TGTGCCAGCAGCTCGGGACCGAACAATGAGCAGTTCTTC. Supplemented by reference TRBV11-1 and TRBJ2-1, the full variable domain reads EAEVAQSPRYKITEKSQAVAFWCDPISGHATLYWYRQILGQGPELLVQFQDESVVDDSQLPKDRFSAERLKGVDSTLKIQPAELGDSAMYLCASSSGPNNEQFFGPGTRLTVL.